These T cell receptor beta chains were read from a single sample in a study of T-cell memory formation after mild COVID-19. One entry per CDR3 protein, called by TCRdb with MiXCR from the 5' RACE reads. This sample carries approximately 290,000 distinct CDR3 sequences, about 15% of them seen once, and the ten largest clones take approximately 23%. The sample was PBMCs or a T cell subset sorted from them (not recorded which). Source of these receptors: a man aged 18 to 29 who had mild COVID-19 (a few samples of this study predate the infection). Cell type and time point are not known. Both conserved end residues are part of each CDR3. The D gene is left open where the match is weak. Clone size appears in some rows only: once, few, many, or a class for an expanded clone.

length	V	J	D	size	CDR3	DNA
14	TRBV12-3/TRBV12-4	TRBJ2-5	.	few	CASSLGPFGKTQYF	TGTGCCAGCAGTTTGGGGCCGTTCGGGAAGACCCAGTACTTC
17	TRBV4-1	TRBJ1-6	.	.	CASSQGVRTADNSPLHF	TGCGCCAGCAGCCAAGGGGTCCGGACAGCTGATAATTCACCCCTCCACTTT
15	TRBV27	TRBJ1-6	.	few	CATGGKASYNSSLHF	TGTGCCACGGGGGGGAAAGCCTCCTATAATTCAAGCCTCCACTTT
16	TRBV6-5	TRBJ1-2	.	.	CASSAAGRVRTYGYTF	TGTGCCAGCAGCGCCGCTGGTCGAGTGAGAACCTATGGCTACACCTTC
13	TRBV5-1	TRBJ2-2	.	many	CASRGTNTGELFF	TGCGCCAGCAGGGGTACGAACACCGGGGAGCTGTTTTTT
16	TRBV5-4	TRBJ1-1	TRBD1	few	CASSGNLGTGNTEAFF	TGTGCCAGCAGCGGAAACCTTGGGACAGGGAACACTGAAGCTTTCTTT
12	TRBV29-1	TRBJ2-7	.	.	CSVLLVSHEQYF	TGCAGCGTTTTACTAGTGAGCCACGAGCAGTACTTC
14	TRBV2	TRBJ1-4	TRBD1	few	CASREQGAKEKLFF	TGTGCCAGCAGAGAACAGGGGGCGAAGGAAAAACTGTTTTTT
15	TRBV7-2	TRBJ2-4	TRBD2	.	CASSLVSSGEGIQYF	TGTGCCAGCAGCTTAGTGTCTAGCGGGGAAGGCATTCAGTACTTC
12	TRBV20-1	TRBJ2-7	TRBD1	.	CSAPTGWNEQYF	TGCAGTGCACCGACAGGGTGGAACGAGCAGTACTTC
14	TRBV7-2	TRBJ1-2	.	few	CASSPMDSFYGYTF	TGTGCCAGCAGCCCTATGGACAGCTTCTATGGCTACACCTTC
16	TRBV6-5	TRBJ1-1	.	.	CASSANPQAAGTEAFF	TGTGCCAGCAGTGCAAATCCGCAGGCGGCGGGAACTGAAGCTTTCTTT
16	TRBV6-5	TRBJ2-1	.	many	CASGHRSGSSYNEQFF	TGTGCCAGCGGCCATAGGTCTGGGAGCTCCTACAATGAGCAGTTCTTC
13	TRBV6-5	TRBJ2-2	TRBD2	few	CASRLAGYGELFF	TGTGCCAGCAGGCTAGCGGGGTACGGGGAGCTGTTTTTT
16	TRBV10-3	TRBJ1-4	TRBD1	.	CAISESPGGTNEKLFF	TGTGCCATCAGTGAGTCCCCAGGGGGTACTAATGAAAAACTGTTTTTT
15	TRBV6-5	TRBJ1-5	.	few	CASSFSQYSNQPQHF	TGTGCCAGCAGTTTCTCGCAGTATAGCAATCAGCCCCAGCATTTT
14	TRBV5-1	TRBJ2-5	TRBD2	many	CASSSSGGLKTQYF	TGCGCCAGCAGCTCTTCCGGGGGGTTGAAGACCCAGTACTTC
15	TRBV20-1	TRBJ2-3	.	few	CSASITGPSTDTQYF	TGCAGTGCTAGTATAACGGGACCCAGCACAGATACGCAGTATTTT
17	TRBV4-1	TRBJ1-3	.	.	CASSQDSVGGGRNTIYF	TGCGCCAGCAGCCAAGATTCGGTCGGAGGTGGGAGAAACACCATATATTTT
15	TRBV5-1	TRBJ2-3	.	few	CASSAAETSTDTQYF	TGCGCCAGCAGCGCAGCGGAAACTAGCACAGATACGCAGTATTTT
13	TRBV9	TRBJ2-3	.	.	CASSVGRADTQYF	TGTGCCAGCAGCGTAGGCAGGGCAGATACGCAGTATTTT
13	TRBV7-9	TRBJ1-2	.	few	CASSFSAPKGYTF	TGTGCCAGCAGCTTCAGTGCCCCTAAGGGCTACACCTTC
16	TRBV20-1	TRBJ2-3	.	many	CSARDQAGLEVDTQYF	TGCAGTGCTAGAGATCAGGCAGGGTTGGAAGTGGATACGCAGTATTTT
16	TRBV6-2/TRBV6-3	TRBJ2-1	.	.	CASSYLSARYYNEQFF	TGTGCCAGCAGTTACCTTTCGGCCCGCTACTACAATGAGCAGTTCTTC
14	TRBV12-3/TRBV12-4	TRBJ2-2	.	few	CASSWTVGTGELFF	TGTGCCAGCAGTTGGACAGTCGGTACCGGGGAGCTGTTTTTT
15	TRBV3-1	TRBJ2-7	.	few	CASSPSGAGIYEQYF	TGTGCCAGCAGCCCTTCTGGGGCGGGAATCTACGAGCAGTACTTC
14	TRBV6-5	TRBJ2-5	.	.	CASSYSRVGETQYF	TGTGCCAGCAGTTACTCGAGAGTGGGAGAGACCCAGTACTTC
15	TRBV27	TRBJ2-6	.	.	CASSGWGSGANVLTF	TGTGCCAGCAGTGGGTGGGGCTCTGGGGCCAACGTCCTGACTTTC
13	TRBV5-1	TRBJ2-4	TRBD2	many	CASSLTSDDIQYF	TGCGCCAGCAGCTTGACTAGCGACGATATTCAGTACTTC
13	TRBV12-3/TRBV12-4	TRBJ2-3	TRBD2	few	CASGASGVDTQYF	TGTGCCAGCGGGGCTAGCGGGGTGGATACGCAGTATTTT
13	TRBV6-5	TRBJ1-1	.	many	CATAKGVYTEAFF	TGTGCCACCGCGAAGGGGGTTTACACTGAAGCTTTCTTT
14	TRBV7-9	TRBJ2-3	.	few	CASSYRQSPDTQYF	TGTGCCAGCAGCTACCGACAGTCCCCAGATACGCAGTATTTT
15	TRBV7-8	TRBJ2-5	TRBD2	few	CASRPTRSGGETQYF	TGTGCCAGCAGGCCCACCCGCAGCGGGGGAGAGACCCAGTACTTC
11	TRBV12-3/TRBV12-4	TRBJ1-1	.	few	CASSSRREAFF	TGTGCCAGCAGCTCCCGGAGGGAAGCTTTCTTT
15	TRBV11-2	TRBJ2-4	.	few	CASSLRGLAKNIQYF	TGTGCCAGCAGCCTACGGGGGTTAGCCAAAAACATTCAGTACTTC
15	TRBV27	TRBJ2-7	.	.	CASRILGRGSYEQYF	TGTGCCAGCAGAATACTGGGGAGGGGGTCCTACGAGCAGTACTTC
13	TRBV18	TRBJ2-5	.	many	CASSDDAPGTQYF	TGTGCCAGCTCAGACGATGCACCCGGGACCCAGTACTTC
17	TRBV4-3	TRBJ1-6	.	few	CASSQVIEGSYNSPLHF	TGCGCCAGCAGCCAAGTGATTGAGGGGTCCTATAATTCACCCCTCCACTTT
14	TRBV10-2	TRBJ2-7	.	.	CSSSQGLDTYEQYF	TGCTCCAGCAGCCAAGGGCTAGACACCTACGAGCAGTACTTC
16	TRBV7-6	TRBJ1-6	TRBD1	few	CASSLEGAGYNSPLHF	TGTGCCAGCAGCTTAGAGGGGGCAGGCTATAATTCACCCCTCCACTTT
14	TRBV13	TRBJ2-7	.	.	CASSLWGMAYEQYF	TGTGCCAGCAGCTTGTGGGGTATGGCCTACGAGCAGTACTTC
15	TRBV6-2/TRBV6-3	TRBJ1-2	.	.	CASGPGLRANYGYTF	TGTGCCAGCGGACCGGGACTCAGGGCTAACTATGGCTACACCTTC
13	TRBV7-9	TRBJ2-3	TRBD2	many	CASGGGAEDTQYF	TGTGCCAGCGGCGGGGGGGCCGAAGATACGCAGTATTTT
14	TRBV7-2	TRBJ2-4	.	few	CASSSSRAKNIQYF	TGTGCCAGCAGCTCTTCGAGAGCCAAAAACATTCAGTACTTC
15	TRBV20-1	TRBJ1-1	.	.	CSARISGALNTEAFF	TGCAGTGCTCGGATCTCAGGGGCACTGAACACTGAAGCTTTCTTT
11	TRBV20-1	TRBJ1-2	.	few	CTLDRASGYTF	TGCACCCTGGATCGGGCTTCTGGCTACACCTTC
14	TRBV6-5	TRBJ2-2	.	few	CASIKTGDTGELFF	TGTGCCAGCATAAAAACAGGAGACACCGGGGAGCTGTTTTTT
17	TRBV20-1	TRBJ2-5	TRBD2	.	CSARDFGQRGAQETQYF	TGCAGTGCTAGAGATTTTGGCCAGCGGGGGGCCCAAGAGACCCAGTACTTC
16	TRBV20-1	TRBJ2-3	.	.	CSARDPDSLGADTKYF	TGCAGTGCTAGAGATCCGGACAGCCTCGGTGCTGATACGAAGTATTTT
14	TRBV7-2	TRBJ1-1	.	many	CASSLEGGYTEAFF	TGTGCCAGCAGCTTAGAGGGGGGGTACACTGAAGCTTTCTTT
16	TRBV6-2/TRBV6-3	TRBJ2-4	.	few	CASSLDGVWGKNIQYF	TGTGCCAGCAGCCTAGACGGGGTCTGGGGCAAAAACATTCAGTACTTC
14	TRBV24-1	TRBJ1-2	.	few	CATSGKHNSYGYTF	TGTGCCACCAGTGGCAAACACAACAGCTATGGCTACACCTTC
17	TRBV7-2	TRBJ2-3	.	many	CASSFGPGLASAGTQYF	.
13	TRBV12-3/TRBV12-4	TRBJ2-5	.	.	CASSARVGETQYF	TGTGCCAGCAGTGCCCGGGTGGGAGAGACCCAGTACTTC
14	TRBV5-1	TRBJ1-4	.	few	CASSVTGTHEKLFF	TGCGCCAGCAGCGTTACAGGGACCCATGAAAAACTGTTTTTT
14	TRBV7-9	TRBJ1-2	TRBD1	many	CASSLAGTGDGYTF	TGTGCCAGCAGCTTAGCGGGGACAGGGGATGGCTACACCTTC
17	TRBV7-2	TRBJ2-5	TRBD2	few	CASSSSARGGPEETQYF	TGTGCCAGCAGCTCCTCGGCCCGGGGGGGGCCGGAAGAGACCCAGTACTTC
12	TRBV5-1	TRBJ2-1	.	.	CARVPELDEQFF	TGCGCCAGAGTCCCAGAGCTCGATGAGCAGTTCTTC
12	TRBV18	TRBJ2-1	TRBD1	few	CASSQQGDEQFF	TGTGCCAGCTCCCAACAGGGGGATGAGCAGTTCTTC